This T cell receptor beta chain was observed in a study of monozygotic twins with inflammatory bowel disease. Whole-study results and caveats: There was no support for any single strong signal or clonotype associated with IBD. The analysis failed to separate different T cell subtypes.

TCRdb derives one entry per CDR3 protein from the 5' RACE reads, leaving out DNA. The sample's table shows about 300,000 distinct CDR3 sequences. About this clonotype: Its specificity is unknown.

The CDR3 contains 16 residues. CDR1 is MNHEY, CDR2 SVGAGI, per germline. Sequencing input: blood. The sequence was obtained from a human donor with ulcerative colitis or Crohn's disease, or a healthy co-twin of an affected twin (not recorded which). The genes are TRBV6-5 and TRBJ2-1; TCRdb reports TRBD1, a call that lacks DNA to check it against. The CDR3 protein is CASRYAKPRDRNKQFF.